The rows below give T cell receptor beta chains drawn from one sample of a study of Graves' ophthalmopathy and Graves' hyperthyroidism. From the multiplex PCR reads, TCRdb called clonotypes with MiXCR, one entry per CDR3 protein. Of 660,000 or so distinct CDR3 sequences in the sample, just over 40% were seen once. The sample consisted of peripheral blood. All receptors derive from an adult man with Graves' ophthalmopathy. The CDR3 runs from the conserved cysteine through the conserved F or W. Fields, in order: clone size, V gene, J gene, D gene, CDR3 DNA, CDR3 protein. A D gene is named only where the DNA matches it firmly. Some rows have no size entry. The others give once, few or many, or a class for an expanded clone.

>.|TRBV11-2|TRBJ1-1|.
TGTGCCAGCTCTGGTGGCAGGGCGGACACTGAAGCTTTCTTT
CASSGGRADTEAFF
>many|TRBV7-9|TRBJ1-2|.
TGTGCCAGCAGCTTAGCGACAGGCCGGATCGATGGCTACACCTTC
CASSLATGRIDGYTF
>.|TRBV12-3/TRBV12-4|TRBJ2-2|.
TGTGCCAGCAGTTTAAGCCCAGGGGATACGAACACCGGGGAGCTGTTTTTT
CASSLSPGDTNTGELFF
>.|TRBV7-9|TRBJ2-7|TRBD2
TGTGCCAGCGGCTCGGGACTAGCGGGAGTGAGGGGACGCGAGCAGTACTTC
CASGSGLAGVRGREQYF
>many|TRBV7-9|TRBJ1-1|TRBD1
TGTGCCAGCAGCTCCTCAGGGGGGGTCGTCCCTTTCTTT
CASSSSGGVVPFF
>many|TRBV2|TRBJ2-2|.
TGTGCCAGCAGTGAAGCCCCCGGGGAGCTGTTTTTT
CASSEAPGELFF
>many|TRBV11-2|TRBJ1-2|.
TGTGCCAGCAGCTTAGCCGGCAGCCAGATCAGCTACACCTTC
CASSLAGSQISYTF
>many|TRBV15|TRBJ1-1|.
TGTGCCACCAGCAGAGGCCGGCAGGCGGACACTGAAGCTTTCTTT
CATSRGRQADTEAFF
>.|TRBV10-3|TRBJ1-2|TRBD1
TGTGCCATCAGGGGACAGGGCCCTTTCTATGGCTACACCTTC
CAIRGQGPFYGYTF
>many|TRBV12-3/TRBV12-4|TRBJ1-2|.
TGTGCCAGCAGTTTCGGATGGGCTGGCTACACCTTC
CASSFGWAGYTF
>few|TRBV6-6|TRBJ2-7|TRBD2
TGTGCCAGCAGTTATCTTGGACTAGCAGAAGCATACGAGCAGTACTTC
CASSYLGLAEAYEQYF
>.|TRBV10-3|TRBJ1-5|.
TGTGCCATCAGTCAGAGGGGAGCCGGTCAGCCCCAGCATTTT
CAISQRGAGQPQHF
>once|TRBV25-1|TRBJ1-2|.
TGTGCCAGCAGCGGCTTCGGACAGAGTATTAACTATGGCTACACCTTC
CASSGFGQSINYGYTF
>.|TRBV25-1|TRBJ2-5|.
TGTGCCAGCTCACCCCGTGAGCCCCAAGAGACCCAGTACTTC
CASSPREPQETQYF
>.|TRBV12-3/TRBV12-4|TRBJ2-2|TRBD1
TGTGCCAGCAGTTTCCAGACAGGGGACCAGCTGTTTTTT
CASSFQTGDQLFF
>.|TRBV19|TRBJ2-1|.
TGTGCCAGTAGTCGCCTGAGCGATGAGCAGTTCTTC
CASSRLSDEQFF
>.|TRBV10-3|TRBJ2-7|.
TGTGCCATCAGTGAGGAGGGCCACCTCTACGAGCAGTACTTC
CAISEEGHLYEQYF
>few|TRBV7-9|TRBJ1-2|.
TGTGCCAGCAGCCTCTCGACAGGAAATGAAGGCTACACCTTC
CASSLSTGNEGYTF
>.|TRBV27|TRBJ1-5|.
TGTGCCAGCAGTCCCAGGGGCCCTAATCAGCCCCAGCATTTT
CASSPRGPNQPQHF
>few|TRBV6-2/TRBV6-3|TRBJ1-4|.
TGTGCCAGCAGTCTCTCGACGAGAAAACTGTTTTTT
CASSLSTRKLFF
>.|TRBV7-9|TRBJ1-4|TRBD1
TGTGCCAGCAGCCAGGACAGGGCCAGTGAAAAACTGTTTTTT
CASSQDRASEKLFF
>many|TRBV2|TRBJ1-6|.
TGTGCCAGCGGGGCAGATAATTCACCCCTCCACTTT
CASGADNSPLHF
>.|TRBV9|TRBJ2-3|.
TGTGCCAGCAGCCCGCTAACTAGCACAGATACGCAGTATTTT
CASSPLTSTDTQYF
>many|TRBV5-8|TRBJ2-7|.
TGTGCCAGCAGCTTGTTCTCGCCAACCTACGAGCAGTACTTC
CASSLFSPTYEQYF
>.|TRBV7-9|TRBJ1-5|TRBD1
TGTGCCAGCAGCCGAAGAACCGGGACAGGGGGCACTAATCAGCCCCAGCATTTT
CASSRRTGTGGTNQPQHF
>.|TRBV10-3|TRBJ1-2|.
TGTGCCATCGCCGCCGGGGCAGCCTATGGCTACACCTTC
CAIAAGAAYGYTF
>.|TRBV7-9|TRBJ1-1|TRBD1
TGTTCCAGCAGATGGGACAGGGCTCGGACTGAAGCTTTCTTT
CSSRWDRARTEAFF
>.|TRBV19|TRBJ1-1|.
TGTGCCAGTAGTATAACACGTGGGACTGAAGCTTTCTTT
CASSITRGTEAFF
>.|TRBV18|TRBJ1-2|.
TGTGCCAGCTCATTAACACCTCTCGGCTATGGCTACACCTTC
CASSLTPLGYGYTF
>.|TRBV15|TRBJ2-7|TRBD1
TGTGCCACCAGCAGGGGACAGGTAGCCTACGAGCAGTACTTC
CATSRGQVAYEQYF
>.|TRBV25-1|TRBJ2-2|TRBD2
TGTGCCAGCAGCAAGACTAGCAGAGCGGGGGCCGGGGAGCTGTTTTTT
CASSKTSRAGAGELFF